The T cell receptor beta chain described here comes from a study of shared clonotypes between healthy human individuals. A split of CD4+ cells into CD45RA+ naive and CD45RA-negative memory subsets was performed. Clones were read by immunoSEQ multiplex PCR, and TCRdb kept only the in-frame ones, dropping some. The sample consists of millions of clones, about 92% of them appearing once. Per germline, CDR1 SQVTM and CDR2 ANQGSEA. Trimming removed 2 bases at V and 4 bases at J, with 8 bases between. The CDR3 totals 12 residues. The sample consisted of naive CD4+ T cells from PBMCs. Subset described: CD45RA+ positively selected. This sequence was found in a man in his late teens or twenties in good health. Some clones in this sample may be carry-over from other donors' samples. V and J are TRBV29-1 and TRBJ1-1; maybe TRBD1 (5 bases). The CDR3 region is CSVEPGGTEAFF. The CDR3 bases are TGCAGCGTTGAACCGGGGGGCACTGAAGCTTTCTTT.